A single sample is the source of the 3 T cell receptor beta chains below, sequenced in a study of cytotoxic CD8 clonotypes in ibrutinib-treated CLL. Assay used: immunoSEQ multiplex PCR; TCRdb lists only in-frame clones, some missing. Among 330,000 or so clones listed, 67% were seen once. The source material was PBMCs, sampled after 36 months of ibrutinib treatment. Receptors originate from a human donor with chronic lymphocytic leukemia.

The CDR3 region is CASSVNILGTEAFF. The CDR3 coding sequence is TGTGCCAGCAGCGTAAATATCCTAGGCACTGAAGCTTTCTTT. This rearrangement joins TRBV9 to TRBJ1-1; no reliable D call. The CDR3 length is 14 residues. Trimming took off 1 base at V and 4 bases at J, with 11 bases between the two ends. Germline V gene sequence: CDR1 SGDLS, CDR2 YYNGEE.

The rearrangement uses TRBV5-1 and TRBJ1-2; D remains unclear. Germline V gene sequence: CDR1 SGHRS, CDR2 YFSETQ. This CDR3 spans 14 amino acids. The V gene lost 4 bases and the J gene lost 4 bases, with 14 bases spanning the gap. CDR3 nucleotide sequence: TGCGCCAGCAGCATCATTCATGGGCCCTATGGCTACACCTTC. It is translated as CASSIIHGPYGYTF.

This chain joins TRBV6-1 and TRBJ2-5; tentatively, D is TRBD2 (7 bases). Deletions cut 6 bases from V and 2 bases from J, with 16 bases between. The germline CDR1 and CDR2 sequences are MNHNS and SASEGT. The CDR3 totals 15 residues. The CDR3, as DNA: TGTGCCAGCAGCGACGGCGGGGGCCAACAAGAGACCCAGTACTTC. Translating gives CASSDGGGQQETQYF.